The 26 T cell receptor beta chains below come from one sample, sequenced in a study of OX40 agonist ivuxolimab in advanced cancers. Libraries were prepared by immunoSEQ multiplex PCR; TCRdb keeps only in-frame clonotypes and omits some of them. Here the sample spans 45,000 to 60,000 clones, approximately 87% being singletons. The source was CD4+ or CD8+ T cells sorted from blood, collected in a trial of the OX40 agonist ivuxolimab. The source of these receptors is an adult with an advanced solid tumor such as melanoma, head and neck, liver or kidney cancer.

The chain joins TRBV6-6 to TRBJ2-3, with TRBD2 identical over 12 bases. The length of the CDR3 is 16 residues. V shed 11 bases and J 3 bases; nucleotides not matched to a gene: 12. Germline lookup yields CDR1 MNHNY and CDR2 SVGAGI (reference sequence). The CDR3 DNA reads TGTGCCGGGGCTAGACTAGCGGGGGCGCAAACAGATACGCAGTATTTT. Translation: CAGARLAGAQTDTQYF.

V is TRBV5-1 and J is TRBJ2-7; 8 nucleotides align to TRBD1. Looked up from germline, CDR1 is SGHRS and CDR2 is YFSETQ. The junction had 7 bases not matched to a gene; V was cut back by 8 bases and J by 3 bases. The CDR3 is made up of 13 amino acids. The chain's CDR3 is CASGQGANYEQYF. The CDR3 coding sequence is TGCGCCAGTGGGCAGGGGGCGAACTACGAGCAGTACTTC. Combining the CDR3 with reference TRBV5-1 and TRBJ2-7 gives the whole variable domain KAGVTQTPRYLIKTRGQQVTLSCSPISGHRSVSWYQQTPGQGLQFLFEYFSETQRNKGNFPGRFSGRQFSNSRSEMNVSTLELGDSALYLCASGQGANYEQYFGPGTRLTVT.

The CDR3 coding sequence is TGTGCCTGGAGTGCGGCCGGGAGAACACCGAAAGAGACCCAGTACTTC. It codes for CAWSAAGRTPKETQYF. This rearrangement joins TRBV30 to TRBJ2-5, with D perhaps matching TRBD2 (6 bases). CDR3 length: 16 residues. V dropped 1 base and J dropped 3 bases, with 18 bases sitting between them. Per germline, CDR1 GTSNPN and CDR2 SVGIG (reference sequence).

The rearrangement joins TRBV6-5 to TRBJ1-1; D uncertain. Germline V gives CDR1 MNHEY, CDR2 SVGAGI. This CDR3 has 13 amino acids. With 5 bases removed from V and 4 bases from J, the gap between germline ends came to 11 bases. The CDR3 nucleotides read TGTGCCAGCAGTGTCTGGTGGGGCACTGAAGCTTTCTTT. It codes for CASSVWWGTEAFF.

This clone was seen only once. The germline gene is not matched at one end of the junction; a read error may be the cause. The sample holds other DNA sequences that translate to the same CDR3. The chain couples TRBV7-9 to TRBJ1-3; tentatively, D is TRBD1 (5 bases). Germline V lookup: CDR1 SEHNR, CDR2 FQNEAQ (reference sequence). The CDR3 covers 15 residues. CDR3 residues: CASNHHDSSGNTIYF. The CDR3 bases are TGCGCCAGCAACCACCATGACAGTTCAGGAAACACCATATATTTT.

The chain uses TRBV5-1 and TRBJ1-1; weak D call: TRBD1 (5 bases). The V end was cut by 3 bases, the J end by 3 bases, with 12 bases between. Looked up from germline, CDR1 is SGHRS and CDR2 is YFSETQ. This CDR3 is built from 14 residues. In nucleotides, the CDR3 is TGCGCCAGCAGCTCCCTAGGAGGGGACACTGAAGCTTTCTTT. Translating it yields CASSSLGGDTEAFF. The whole variable domain, filled in from reference TRBV5-1 and TRBJ1-1, reads KAGVTQTPRYLIKTRGQQVTLSCSPISGHRSVSWYQQTPGQGLQFLFEYFSETQRNKGNFPGRFSGRQFSNSRSEMNVSTLELGDSALYLCASSSLGGDTEAFFGQGTRLTVV.

In its sample, this clone ranks as medium-sized. The chain couples TRBV18 to TRBJ1-2; D is unresolved. Germline loops: CDR1 KGHSH, CDR2 LQKENI. The CDR3 totals 13 residues. V was pared by 8 bases and J by 8 bases, with 18 bases between. CDR3: CASLREPIVGYTF. The CDR3, as DNA: TGTGCCAGCCTTCGGGAACCTATCGTAGGCTACACCTTC.

The V and J genes are TRBV6-6 and TRBJ1-4; D might be TRBD1 (5 bases). The CDR3 is made up of 14 amino acids. Germline V gives CDR1 MNHNY, CDR2 SVGAGI (reference sequence). V was cut by 6 bases and J by 4 bases, with 12 bases left in between. The CDR3 spells CASSAGPFNEKLFF. In DNA, the CDR3 is TGTGCCAGCAGCGCGGGACCGTTTAATGAAAAACTGTTTTTT.

For the CDR3, the DNA is TGTGCCAGCCAAACAGGGACTGGAAACACCATATATTTT. It specifies CASQTGTGNTIYF. The chain recombines TRBV2 with TRBJ1-3; perhaps TRBD1 as D (6 bases). Between the trimmed V and J ends, which lost 8 bases and 2 bases, there was a span of 10 bases. CDR3 length equals 13 residues. CDR1 is SNHLY, CDR2 FYNNEI, per germline.

The chain couples TRBV6-6 to TRBJ2-5, with D unresolved. Deletions cut 10 bases from V and 5 bases from J, with 17 bases between. There are 13 residues in the CDR3. Germline V lookup: CDR1 MNHNY, CDR2 SVGAGI (reference sequence). The CDR3 DNA sequence: TGTGCCACTCAACTCCTACAGCCGGAGACCCAGTACTTC. As protein: CATQLLQPETQYF.

As to this clone: The sample carries other DNA sequences with the same CDR3. This chain uses TRBV7-3 with TRBJ2-5, with TRBD1 matching 11 bases. J lost 5 bases, V lost 2 bases, and 4 bases had no gene match. Germline assignment: CDR1 SGHTA and CDR2 FQGTGA. The CDR3 runs to 15 residues. For the CDR3, the DNA is TGTGCCAGCAGCTTAGGACAGGGGGCAGAGGAGACCCAGTACTTC. This translates into CASSLGQGAEETQYF.

The rearrangement joins TRBV4-2 to TRBJ1-4; D possibly corresponds to TRBD1 (6 bases). The CDR3 consists of 15 residues. CDR1 and CDR2 from the germline V gene are LGHNA and YNFKEQ. V was cut by 5 bases and J by 3 bases, with 13 bases left in between. Here the CDR3 reads CASSKPGQSNEKLFF. DNA for the CDR3: TGTGCCAGCAGCAAACCAGGACAGTCTAATGAAAAACTGTTTTTT.

J is TRBJ1-4 and V is TRBV18; unclear D gene. Looked up from germline, CDR1 is KGHSH and CDR2 is LQKENI. The CDR3 is 15 amino acids. The V end lost 1 base, the J end lost 7 bases, and 13 bases lay between the germline ends. The CDR3 is CASSPRWGSGEKLFF. The CDR3 nucleotides are TGTGCCAGCTCACCACGTTGGGGTTCGGGTGAAAAACTGTTTTTT.

The chain recombines TRBV6-1 with TRBJ2-5; TRBD2 aligns across 12 bases. CDR1 is MNHNS and CDR2 is SASEGT in the germline V gene. J was trimmed by 3 bases and V by 11 bases; bases with no gene match: 4. The CDR3 is made up of 13 amino acids. CDR3 in amino acids: CAGRLAGEETQYF. The CDR3, as DNA: TGTGCCGGAAGACTAGCGGGGGAAGAGACCCAGTACTTC.

The J gene is TRBJ1-6, the V gene TRBV10-3, with TRBD1 matching 7 bases. This CDR3 region has 16 residues. V trimming: 0 bases; J trimming: 5 bases; junction bases outside the gene matches: 4. Germline V gene sequence: CDR1 ENHRY, CDR2 SYGVKD. The CDR3 loop reads CAISESGTENNSPLHF. DNA of the CDR3: TGTGCCATCAGTGAGTCCGGGACAGAGAATAATTCACCCCTCCACTTT.

The V gene is TRBV2, the J gene TRBJ2-5, with D perhaps matching TRBD2 (7 bases). Germline values: CDR1 SNHLY, CDR2 FYNNEI. Between the trimmed V and J ends, which lost 6 bases and 4 bases, there was a span of 24 bases. This CDR3 is 17 amino acids long. The CDR3 bases are TGTGCCAGCAGCAAGCAACCGGACGTGGGAGGGGGAGAGACCCAGTACTTC. Translating gives CASSKQPDVGGGETQYF. Based on the CDR3 plus reference TRBV2 and TRBJ2-5, the full variable domain is EPEVTQTPSHQVTQMGQEVILRCVPISNHLYFYWYRQILGQKVEFLVSFYNNEISEKSEIFDDQFSVERPDGSNFTLKIRSTKLEDSAMYFCASSKQPDVGGGETQYFGPGTRLLVL.

The gene calls are TRBV7-9 and TRBJ1-2; TRBD1 agrees at 7 bases. Germline lookup yields CDR1 SEHNR and CDR2 FQNEAQ (reference sequence). CDR3 length: 15 residues. V gave up 2 bases and J gave up 5 bases; unmatched junction bases: 8. For the CDR3, the DNA is TGTGCCAGCAGCTTACCTGGACAGGCGATTTATGGCTACACCTTC. It encodes CASSLPGQAIYGYTF.

The chain carries TRBV5-1 and TRBJ2-2, with D perhaps TRBD1 or TRBD2 (5 bases each). CDR3 length: 19 residues. The germline V gene has CDR1 SGHRS and CDR2 YFSETQ. V was pared by 5 bases and J by 0 bases, with 23 bases between. DNA of the CDR3: TGCGCCAGCAGTCCCGGGACGGGTCTTTTCTTGACGAACACCGGGGAGCTGTTTTTT. Translating gives CASSPGTGLFLTNTGELFF.

This clone has a single count. J is TRBJ2-7 and V is TRBV5-4; no definite D call. The V gene lost 0 bases and the J gene lost 5 bases, with 6 bases spanning the gap. CDR3 size: 12 residues. In germline, CDR1 is SGHNT, CDR2 YYREEE (reference sequence). The CDR3 DNA reads as TGTGCCAGCAGCTTGGAACGGAACGAGCAGTACTTC. Its translation is CASSLERNEQYF.

Here the CDR3 DNA reads TGTGCCATCAGGACAAAACTAGCGGGGGGAACAGATACGCAGTATTTT. Translating it yields CAIRTKLAGGTDTQYF. This chain connects TRBV10-3 to TRBJ2-3; the match to TRBD2 covers 12 bases. The germline V gene encodes CDR1 ENHRY and CDR2 SYGVKD. This CDR3 is 16 amino acids long. V lost 6 bases, J lost 3 bases, and 7 bases stayed unmatched.

V gene TRBV7-8 combines with J gene TRBJ2-7; TRBD2 agrees at 11 bases. The germline V gene has CDR1 SGHVS and CDR2 FQNEAQ. After removal of 6 bases from V and 7 bases from J, the junction contained 5 bases not matched to a gene. The CDR3 is made up of 13 amino acids. The CDR3 bases are TGTGCCAGCAGTCTTGGACTAGCGGGTGAGCAGTACTTC. This gives the protein CASSLGLAGEQYF.

The rearrangement uses TRBV5-6 and TRBJ2-6; D uncertain. V was clipped by 1 base and J by 0 bases, with 14 bases between them. The CDR3 consists of 18 residues. The germline gives CDR1 SGHDT, CDR2 YYEEEE. CDR3 amino acids: CASSLLAVGTSGANVLTF. The CDR3 nucleotides are TGTGCCAGCAGCTTGTTGGCTGTAGGAACCTCTGGGGCCAACGTCCTGACTTTC.

V and J are TRBV11-3 and TRBJ1-1; unclear D gene. With 6 bases removed from V and 0 bases from J, the gap between germline ends came to 14 bases. Germline V gene data show CDR1 as SGHNT and CDR2 as YENEEA. This CDR3 contains 15 residues. CDR3 in DNA: TGTGCCAGCAGTAAAGCCGGGGAAGTGAACACTGAAGCTTTCTTT. Encoded protein: CASSKAGEVNTEAFF.

Relative to its sample, this clone is medium-sized. The chain combines TRBV7-9 with TRBJ2-7; D could derive from TRBD1 or TRBD2 (7 bases each). The V end lost 4 bases, the J end lost 3 bases, and 16 bases lay between the germline ends. The CDR3 length is 15 residues. Germline-derived CDR1 and CDR2 are SEHNR and FQNEAQ (reference sequence). The CDR3 bases are TGTGCCAGCAGCTGGGCTACAGGGGAGGGCTACGAGCAGTACTTC. It encodes CASSWATGEGYEQYF.

The chain has TRBV29-1 and TRBJ1-2; D gene unclear. Trimming pared 5 bases from V and 0 bases from J, leaving 10 bases between. The germline gives CDR1 SQVTM, CDR2 ANQGSEA. This CDR3 has 13 amino acids. CDR3 sequence reads: CSVFSPTNYGYTF. The CDR3 DNA reads TGCAGCGTTTTTAGCCCGACTAACTATGGCTACACCTTC.

This chain uses TRBV11-2 with TRBJ2-7; the match to TRBD1 covers 7 bases. The CDR3 has 12 amino acids. The V gene end was trimmed by 5 bases and the J gene end by 11 bases; junction bases not matched to a gene: 9. The germline V gene has CDR1 SGHAT and CDR2 FQNNGV. CDR3 nucleotide sequence: TGTGCCAGCAGCCCAACCGGGACAGCGGAGTACTTC. As protein: CASSPTGTAEYF.